This T cell receptor (beta chain) appears in the sequencing data of a study of beta chain features in type 1 diabetes. The study reverse transcribed the entire isolated RNA, so it sequenced expressed TCRB transcripts. TCRdb's table, derived via immunoSEQ multiplex PCR, lists solely in-frame clones and lacks some. The table has around 500,000 clones, approximately 30% seen once. This clone was observed a handful of times. Its antigen is not known. Study-wide results and limits: Highly expressing activated T cells could be over-counted with a cDNA template. There was a moderate but significant shortening of TCRB CDR3s in all four CD4+ subsets of Type 1 diabetes patients.

Per the germline V gene, CDR1 is GTSNPN and CDR2 is SVGIG (reference sequence). V lost 0 bases, J lost 12 bases, and 15 bases lay in between. This CDR3 is built from 13 residues. The chain recombines TRBV30 with TRBJ2-1; D possibly corresponds to TRBD2 (6 bases). The source material was naive CD4+ T cells from blood. This TCR was recovered from a man younger than 35 in good health. The CDR3 nucleotides read TGTGCCTGGAGTGTTAAGTCGGGAGTCCGGCAGTTCTTC. Translated, it gives CAWSVKSGVRQFF.